The 23 T cell receptor beta chains given below trace back to one sample, sequenced in a study of Ad26.COV2.S vaccination and SARS-CoV-2 variants. Produced via immunoSEQ multiplex PCR; TCRdb's table is partial and in-frame only. The sample shows 300,000 to 400,000 clones, around 90% of them seen only once. The source material was peripheral blood, sampled after recovery from COVID-19. The receptors originated from a human donor who had recovered from COVID-19.

This chain links TRBV10-3 with TRBJ2-3, with 12 bases that match TRBD2. The CDR3 is made up of 17 amino acids. Per the germline V gene, CDR1 is ENHRY and CDR2 is SYGVKD. Losses at the gene ends were 10 bases for V and 0 bases for J; bases not matched to a gene: 11. The CDR3 bases are TGTGCCACCGCTGGACTAGCGGGGCTACCTAGCACAGATACGCAGTATTTT. This encodes CATAGLAGLPSTDTQYF.

This rearrangement joins TRBV18 to TRBJ1-2; 9 bases align to TRBD1. The CDR3 consists of 17 residues. Germline V gene sequence: CDR1 KGHSH, CDR2 LQKENI. J gave up 0 bases and V 1 base, and 6 bases lay outside the gene matches. CDR3 amino acids: CASSPLDRGGPNYGYTF. CDR3 nucleotides: TGTGCCAGCTCACCACTGGACAGGGGTGGACCTAACTATGGCTACACCTTC.

The CDR3 DNA follows: TGCGCCAGCAGCCAAGGCGAGGGACCGAACACTGAAGCTTTCTTT. Its protein product is CASSQGEGPNTEAFF. V is TRBV4-1 and J is TRBJ1-1, with a weak D call TRBD1 (5 bases). The CDR3 loop spans 15 amino acids. Germline-derived CDR1 and CDR2 are MGHRA and YSYEKL. Trimming removed 1 base at V and 1 base at J, with 10 bases between.

This chain links TRBV9 with TRBJ2-1; 7 bases align to TRBD1. V trimming: 0 bases; J trimming: 4 bases; junction bases outside the gene matches: 7. The CDR3 is made up of 16 amino acids. Germline lookup yields CDR1 SGDLS and CDR2 YYNGEE. The CDR3 region has the DNA TGTGCCAGCAGCGTAGTGGCGACAGGGATTTACAATGAGCAGTTCTTC. This gives the protein CASSVVATGIYNEQFF.

This clone occurred once. V usage is TRBV6-5 and J usage is TRBJ2-3; D gene unclear. CDR3 length: 13 residues. Trimming cost V 6 bases and J 5 bases, with 12 bases left between them. Germline V gene sequence: CDR1 MNHEY, CDR2 SVGAGI. CDR3 residues: CASRGHPLDTQYF. The CDR3 region has the DNA TGTGCCAGCAGAGGCCACCCTTTAGATACGCAGTATTTT.

The chain recombines TRBV6-1 with TRBJ2-1, with D possibly matching TRBD1 (7 bases). The germline V and J ends were trimmed by 3 bases and 3 bases, with 15 bases remaining between them. CDR1 and CDR2 (germline): MNHNS, SASEGT. The length of the CDR3 is 16 residues. CDR3 sequence reads: CASSDRGAPNYNEQFF. Here the CDR3 DNA reads TGTGCCAGCAGTGACAGGGGGGCCCCCAACTACAATGAGCAGTTCTTC.

This chain links TRBV7-9 with TRBJ1-2; D gene uncertain. The germline CDR1 and CDR2 sequences are SEHNR and FQNEAQ (reference sequence). The CDR3 spans 15 residues. The V end was cut by 0 bases, the J end by 6 bases, with 14 bases between. CDR3 coding DNA: TGTGCCAGCAGCTTAGCGGCCGGGTTTCTCGATGGCTACACCTTC. This codes for CASSLAAGFLDGYTF.

This chain links TRBV27 with TRBJ2-7; tentative D call: TRBD1 (6 bases). The CDR3 sequence is 13 residues long. Per germline, CDR1 MNHEY and CDR2 SMNVEV (reference sequence). V dropped 6 bases and J dropped 3 bases, with 12 bases sitting between them. Here the CDR3 DNA reads TGTGCCAGCAGCGGGGACATTTTCTACGAGCAGTACTTC. This encodes CASSGDIFYEQYF.

In DNA, the CDR3 is TGTGCCAGCAGTTTTCGGACCGGGGAGCTGTTTTTT. Protein sequence: CASSFRTGELFF. This chain joins TRBV12-3 or TRBV12-4 and TRBJ2-2, with D uncertain. The germline V and J ends were trimmed by 3 bases and 5 bases, with 4 bases remaining between them. This CDR3 is built from 12 residues.

The genes are TRBV6-5 and TRBJ2-3, with D maybe TRBD2 (5 bases). The germline V and J ends were trimmed by 5 bases and 8 bases, with 14 bases remaining between them. In germline, CDR1 is MNHEY, CDR2 SVGAGI. The CDR3 extends over 13 amino acids. CDR3 sequence (DNA): TGTGCCAGCAGTCGAGAGGGATCGGGTACGCAGTATTTT. Translated, it gives CASSREGSGTQYF.

The V and J genes are TRBV19 and TRBJ2-2; tentative D call: TRBD1 (6 bases). The germline CDR1 and CDR2 sequences are LNHDA and SQIVND (reference sequence). This CDR3 is 15 amino acids long. V gave up 7 bases and J gave up 0 bases, with 12 bases separating them. CDR3 DNA: TGTGCCAGTATCGGAGGACAGCCGAACACCGGGGAGCTGTTTTTT. It codes for CASIGGQPNTGELFF.

The genes are TRBV5-4 and TRBJ2-1; the D call may be TRBD1 or TRBD2 (5 bases each). Germline CDR1 SGHNT, CDR2 YYREEE (reference sequence). This CDR3 region has 16 residues. Trimming took off 6 bases at V and 0 bases at J, with 16 bases between the two ends. The CDR3 coding sequence is TGTGCCAGCACCTCCCTAAGAGGGGCCTCCTACAATGAGCAGTTCTTC. This encodes CASTSLRGASYNEQFF.

V and J are TRBV6-5 and TRBJ2-3, with 8 bases lining up with TRBD2. Germline V gives CDR1 MNHEY, CDR2 SVGAGI. This CDR3 is 12 amino acids long. With 11 bases clipped from V and 2 bases from J, the junction kept 3 bases outside the gene matches. The DNA of the CDR3 is TGTGCCGCGCGGGGGGACACAGATACGCAGTATTTT. It codes for CAARGDTDTQYF.

V gene TRBV9 combines with J gene TRBJ2-7; tentatively, D is TRBD1 (6 bases). The CDR3 covers 16 residues. Looked up from germline, CDR1 is SGDLS and CDR2 is YYNGEE. V lost 5 bases, J lost 2 bases, and 20 bases lay in between. In DNA form, the CDR3 reads TGTGCCAGCAGTCGAAACGCCGGGACATCTACCTACGAGCAGTACTTC. Its translation: CASSRNAGTSTYEQYF.

Notes on this clone: The same CDR3 is also encoded by other DNA sequences in this sample. The V call is TRBV6-5, the J call TRBJ2-7; D may be TRBD1 (6 bases). Trimming pared 6 bases from V and 6 bases from J, leaving 12 bases between. The CDR3 extends over 12 amino acids. Per germline, CDR1 MNHEY and CDR2 SVGAGI. CDR3 region: CASSPTGTEQYF. CDR3 nucleotide sequence: TGTGCCAGCAGCCCCACAGGGACCGAGCAGTACTTC.

The chain combines TRBV7-9 with TRBJ1-2; no clear D. From germline, CDR1 is SEHNR and CDR2 FQNEAQ (reference sequence). V was trimmed by 1 base and J by 0 bases, leaving 18 bases between them. CDR3 size: 18 residues. CDR3 sequence (DNA): TGTGCCAGCAGCTTAGTCCAAGGGCCTACCTCAGCTAACTATGGCTACACCTTC. This translates into CASSLVQGPTSANYGYTF. The variable domain in full, with the rest retrieved from reference TRBV7-9 and TRBJ1-2, is DTGVSQNPRHKITKRGQNVTFRCDPISEHNRLYWYRQTLGQGPEFLTYFQNEAQLEKSRLLSDRFSAERPKGSFSTLEIQRTEQGDSAMYLCASSLVQGPTSANYGYTFGSGTRLTVV.

This chain joins TRBV5-4 and TRBJ1-4; TRBD1 matches 12 bases. The CDR3 is 15 residues long. Germline V gives CDR1 SGHNT, CDR2 YYREEE (reference sequence). Trimming removed 5 bases from V and 7 bases from J; junction bases left unmatched: 6. CDR3 DNA: TGTGCCAGCAGACGGGACAGGGGGCGAAGTGAAAAACTGTTTTTT. It specifies CASRRDRGRSEKLFF.

The rearrangement links TRBV27 to TRBJ1-2; the D gene is possibly TRBD1 (5 bases). Germline lookup yields CDR1 MNHEY and CDR2 SMNVEV (reference sequence). The CDR3 runs to 15 residues. The V end was cut by 4 bases, the J end by 3 bases, with 15 bases between. CDR3 region: CASSYLRERDYGYTF. For the CDR3, the DNA is TGTGCCAGCAGTTATCTCAGGGAGAGGGACTATGGCTACACCTTC.

This clone was observed once. The genes are TRBV6-1 and TRBJ2-7, with D possibly being TRBD1 or TRBD2 (6 bases each). The CDR3 runs to 16 residues. Per germline, CDR1 MNHNS and CDR2 SASEGT. Trimming shortened V by 0 bases and J by 7 bases, and 19 bases separated the two germline ends. CDR3 amino acids: CASSEAAGAIGLEQYF. The CDR3 bases are TGTGCCAGCAGTGAAGCGGCAGGGGCGATAGGACTAGAGCAGTACTTC.

The CDR3 here is CASSLSGGHSYEQYF. Written as DNA, the CDR3 is TGTGCCAGCAGCCTAAGCGGGGGCCACTCCTACGAGCAGTACTTC. V usage is TRBV6-5 and J usage is TRBJ2-7; 8 positions agree with TRBD2. The V and J ends lost 6 bases and 0 bases, in that order; junction bases with no gene match: 7. Germline V gene data show CDR1 as MNHEY and CDR2 as SVGAGI. This CDR3 is 15 amino acids long.

The chain joins TRBV16 to TRBJ1-2, with a possible D match to TRBD1 (5 bases). Trimming removed 0 bases at V and 4 bases at J, with 9 bases between. The CDR3 is made up of 14 amino acids. Looked up from germline, CDR1 is KGHSY and CDR2 is FQNENV. This chain's CDR3 is CASSQSGTGYGYTF. The CDR3 DNA sequence: TGTGCCAGCAGCCAATCAGGGACCGGCTATGGCTACACCTTC.

The genes are TRBV19 and TRBJ1-6; TRBD1 aligns across 7 bases. The CDR3 consists of 15 residues. The germline V gene encodes CDR1 LNHDA and CDR2 SQIVND (reference sequence). The V and J ends lost 3 bases and 5 bases, in that order; junction bases with no gene match: 4. CDR3 sequence (DNA): TGTGCCAGTAGTATTAGACAGGGAGATAATTCACCCCTCCACTTT. Translating gives CASSIRQGDNSPLHF.

The rearrangement joins TRBV2 to TRBJ1-5; D is ambiguous. Germline values: CDR1 SNHLY, CDR2 FYNNEI. Trimming left V 7 bases short and J 3 bases short, with 16 bases between. The CDR3 runs to 15 residues. Written as DNA, the CDR3 is TGTGCCAGCAATATAGGGAGAGGACCCAATCAGCCCCAGCATTTT. This encodes CASNIGRGPNQPQHF.